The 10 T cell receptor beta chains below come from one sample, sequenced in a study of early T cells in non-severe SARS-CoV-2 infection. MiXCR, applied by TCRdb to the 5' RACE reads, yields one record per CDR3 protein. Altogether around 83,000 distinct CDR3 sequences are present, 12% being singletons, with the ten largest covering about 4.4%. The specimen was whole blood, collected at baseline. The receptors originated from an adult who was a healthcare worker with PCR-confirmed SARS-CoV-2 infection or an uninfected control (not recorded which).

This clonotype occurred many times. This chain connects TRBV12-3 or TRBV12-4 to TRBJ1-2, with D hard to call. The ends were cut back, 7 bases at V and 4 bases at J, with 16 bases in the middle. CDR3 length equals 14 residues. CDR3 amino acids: CASIIGGLPYGYTF. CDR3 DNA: TGTGCCAGCATTATAGGAGGCTTACCCTATGGCTACACCTTC.

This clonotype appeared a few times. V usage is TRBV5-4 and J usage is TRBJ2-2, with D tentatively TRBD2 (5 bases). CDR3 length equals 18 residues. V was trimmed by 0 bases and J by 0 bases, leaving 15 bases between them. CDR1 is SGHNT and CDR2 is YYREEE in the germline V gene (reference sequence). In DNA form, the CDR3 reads TGTGCCAGCAGCTTGGTCGGGGTCGGTCTACCGAACACCGGGGAGCTGTTTTTT. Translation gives CASSLVGVGLPNTGELFF.

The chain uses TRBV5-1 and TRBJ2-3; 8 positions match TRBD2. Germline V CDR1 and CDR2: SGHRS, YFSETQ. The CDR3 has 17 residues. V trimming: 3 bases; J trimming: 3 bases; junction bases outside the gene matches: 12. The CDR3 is CASSSLGRGGATDTQYF. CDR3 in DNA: TGCGCCAGCAGCTCCCTTGGTCGGGGGGGAGCGACAGATACGCAGTATTTT. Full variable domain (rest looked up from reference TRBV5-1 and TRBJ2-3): KAGVTQTPRYLIKTRGQQVTLSCSPISGHRSVSWYQQTPGQGLQFLFEYFSETQRNKGNFPGRFSGRQFSNSRSEMNVSTLELGDSALYLCASSSLGRGGATDTQYFGPGTRLTVL.

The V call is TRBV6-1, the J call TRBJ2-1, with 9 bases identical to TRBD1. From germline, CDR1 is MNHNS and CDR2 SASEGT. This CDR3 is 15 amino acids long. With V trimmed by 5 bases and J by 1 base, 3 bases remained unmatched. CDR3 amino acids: CASSRDRVSYNEQFF. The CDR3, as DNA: TGTGCCAGCAGTAGGGACAGGGTTTCCTACAATGAGCAGTTCTTC.

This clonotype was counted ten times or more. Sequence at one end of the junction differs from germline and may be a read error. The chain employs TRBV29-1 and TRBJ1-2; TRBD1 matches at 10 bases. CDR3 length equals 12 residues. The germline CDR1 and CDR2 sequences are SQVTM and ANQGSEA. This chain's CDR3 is CSVPGQGIDVAF. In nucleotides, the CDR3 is TGCAGCGTCCCGGGACAGGGGATAGATGTCGCCTTC.

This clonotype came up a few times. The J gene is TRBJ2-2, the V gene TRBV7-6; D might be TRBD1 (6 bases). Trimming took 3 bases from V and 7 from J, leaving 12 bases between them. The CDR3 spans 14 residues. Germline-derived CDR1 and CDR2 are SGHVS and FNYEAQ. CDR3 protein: CASSLAGELGELFF. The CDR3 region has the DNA TGTGCCAGCAGCTTGGCAGGGGAACTCGGGGAGCTGTTTTTT.

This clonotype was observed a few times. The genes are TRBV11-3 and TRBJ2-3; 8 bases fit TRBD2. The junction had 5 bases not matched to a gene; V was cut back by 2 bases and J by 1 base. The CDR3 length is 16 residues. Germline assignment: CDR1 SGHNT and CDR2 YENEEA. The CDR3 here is CASSLRGLVGTDTQYF. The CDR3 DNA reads TGTGCCAGCAGCTTAAGGGGACTAGTAGGCACAGATACGCAGTATTTT.

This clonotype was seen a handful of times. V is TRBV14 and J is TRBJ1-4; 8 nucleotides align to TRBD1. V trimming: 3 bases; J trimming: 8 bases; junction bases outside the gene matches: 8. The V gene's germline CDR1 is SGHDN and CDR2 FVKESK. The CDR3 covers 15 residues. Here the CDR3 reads CASSHATGVVEKLFF. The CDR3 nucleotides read TGTGCCAGCAGCCATGCGACAGGGGTGGTGGAAAAACTGTTTTTT.

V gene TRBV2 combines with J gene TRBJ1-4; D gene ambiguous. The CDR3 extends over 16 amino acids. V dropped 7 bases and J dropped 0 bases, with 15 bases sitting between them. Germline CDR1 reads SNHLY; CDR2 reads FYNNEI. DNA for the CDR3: TGTGCCAGCATAAAGGGATCACAAGCAACTAATGAAAAACTGTTTTTT. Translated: CASIKGSQATNEKLFF. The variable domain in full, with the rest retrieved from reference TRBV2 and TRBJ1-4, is EPEVTQTPSHQVTQMGQEVILRCVPISNHLYFYWYRQILGQKVEFLVSFYNNEISEKSEIFDDQFSVERPDGSNFTLKIRSTKLEDSAMYFCASIKGSQATNEKLFFGSGTQLSVL.

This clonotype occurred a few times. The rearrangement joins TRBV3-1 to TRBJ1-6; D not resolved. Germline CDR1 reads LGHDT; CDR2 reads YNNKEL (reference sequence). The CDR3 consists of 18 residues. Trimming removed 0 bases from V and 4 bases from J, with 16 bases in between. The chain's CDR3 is CASSQDNSPTGYNSPLHF. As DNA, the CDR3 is TGTGCCAGCAGCCAAGATAACTCTCCGACTGGGTATAATTCACCCCTCCACTTT.